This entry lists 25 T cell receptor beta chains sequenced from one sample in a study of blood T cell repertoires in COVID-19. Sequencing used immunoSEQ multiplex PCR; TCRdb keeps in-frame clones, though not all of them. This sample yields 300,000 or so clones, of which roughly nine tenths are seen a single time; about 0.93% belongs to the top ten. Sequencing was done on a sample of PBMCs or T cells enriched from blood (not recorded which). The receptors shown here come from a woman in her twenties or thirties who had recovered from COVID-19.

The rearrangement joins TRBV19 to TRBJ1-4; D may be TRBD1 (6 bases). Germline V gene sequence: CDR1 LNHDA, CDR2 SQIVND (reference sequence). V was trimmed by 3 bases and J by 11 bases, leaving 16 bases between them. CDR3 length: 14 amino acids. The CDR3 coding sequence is TGTGCCAGTAGTATCCCCGGACAGTTTCGGAAACTGTTTTTT. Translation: CASSIPGQFRKLFF.

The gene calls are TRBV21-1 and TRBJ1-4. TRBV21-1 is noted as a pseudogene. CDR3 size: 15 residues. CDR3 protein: CASSKAGGFNEKLFF. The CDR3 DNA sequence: TGTGCCAGCAGCAAAGCCGGGGGATTTAATGAAAAACTGTTTTTT.

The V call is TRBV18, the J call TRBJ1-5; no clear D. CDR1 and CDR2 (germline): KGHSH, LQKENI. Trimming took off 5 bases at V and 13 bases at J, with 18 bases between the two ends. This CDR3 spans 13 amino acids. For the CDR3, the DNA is TGTGCCAGCTCAGAGGTTGGCGCGAGGATGCAGCATTTT. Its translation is CASSEVGARMQHF.

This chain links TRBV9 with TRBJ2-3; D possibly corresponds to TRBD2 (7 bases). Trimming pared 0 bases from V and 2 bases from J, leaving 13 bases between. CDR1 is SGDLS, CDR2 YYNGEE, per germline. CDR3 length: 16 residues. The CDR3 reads CASSVDGGAVTDTQYF. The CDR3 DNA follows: TGTGCCAGCAGCGTAGATGGGGGGGCTGTCACAGATACGCAGTATTTT.

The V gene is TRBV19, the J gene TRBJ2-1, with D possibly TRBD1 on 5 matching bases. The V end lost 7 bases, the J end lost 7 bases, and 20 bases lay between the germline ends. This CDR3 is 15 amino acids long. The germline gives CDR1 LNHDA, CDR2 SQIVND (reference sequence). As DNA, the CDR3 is TGTGCCAGTAAAACAGGCGATCGCTTGTGGAATGAGCAGTTCTTC. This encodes CASKTGDRLWNEQFF.

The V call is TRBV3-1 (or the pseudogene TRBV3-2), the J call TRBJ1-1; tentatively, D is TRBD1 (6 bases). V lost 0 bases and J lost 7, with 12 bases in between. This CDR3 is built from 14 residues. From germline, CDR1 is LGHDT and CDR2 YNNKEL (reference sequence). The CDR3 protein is CASSQDHEGDEAFF. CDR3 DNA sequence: TGTGCCAGCAGCCAAGATCACGAGGGGGATGAAGCTTTCTTT.

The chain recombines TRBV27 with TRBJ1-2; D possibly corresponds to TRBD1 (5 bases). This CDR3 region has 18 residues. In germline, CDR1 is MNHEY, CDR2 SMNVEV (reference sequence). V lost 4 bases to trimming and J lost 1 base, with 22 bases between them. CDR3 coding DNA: TGTGCCAGCAGTTCAACCGACAGACCCTGGCGAGTTAACTATGGCTACACCTTC. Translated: CASSSTDRPWRVNYGYTF.

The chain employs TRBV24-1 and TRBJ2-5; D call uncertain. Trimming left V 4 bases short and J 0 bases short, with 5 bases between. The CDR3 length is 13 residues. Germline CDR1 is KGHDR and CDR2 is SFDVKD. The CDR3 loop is CATSERDQETQYF. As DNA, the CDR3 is TGTGCCACCAGTGAACGGGACCAAGAGACCCAGTACTTC.

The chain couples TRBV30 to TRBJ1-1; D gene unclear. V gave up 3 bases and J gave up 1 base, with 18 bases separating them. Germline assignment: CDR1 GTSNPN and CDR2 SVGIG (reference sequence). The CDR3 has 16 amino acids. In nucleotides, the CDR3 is TGTGCCTGGAGCCCCGGGAGGCCAGTCTCGAACACTGAAGCTTTCTTT. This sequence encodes CAWSPGRPVSNTEAFF. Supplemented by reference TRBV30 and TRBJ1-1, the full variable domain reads SQTIHQWPATLVQPVGSPLSLECTVEGTSNPNLYWYRQAAGRGLQLLFYSVGIGQISSEVPQNLSASRPQDRQFILSSKKLLLSDSGFYLCAWSPGRPVSNTEAFFGQGTRLTVV.

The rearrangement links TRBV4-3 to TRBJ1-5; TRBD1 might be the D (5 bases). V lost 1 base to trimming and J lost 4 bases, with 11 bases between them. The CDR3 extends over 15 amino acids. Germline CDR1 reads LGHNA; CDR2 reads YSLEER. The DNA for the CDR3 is TGCGCCAGCAGCCAAGGATTGGGGGGTAATCAGCCCCAGCATTTT. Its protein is CASSQGLGGNQPQHF.

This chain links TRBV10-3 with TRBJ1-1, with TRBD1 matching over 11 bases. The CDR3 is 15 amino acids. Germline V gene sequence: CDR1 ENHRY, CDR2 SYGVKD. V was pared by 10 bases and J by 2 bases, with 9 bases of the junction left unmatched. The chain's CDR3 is CATQPGTGGNTEAFF. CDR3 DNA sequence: TGTGCCACTCAACCGGGGACAGGGGGAAACACTGAAGCTTTCTTT.

CDR3 sequence: CASSSLTLPGQGDEQYF. CDR3 nucleotide sequence: TGCGCCAGCAGCTCTTTGACACTTCCGGGACAGGGCGACGAGCAGTACTTC. The chain couples TRBV5-1 to TRBJ2-7; 9 bases fit TRBD1. This CDR3 has 17 residues. The germline CDR1 and CDR2 sequences are SGHRS and YFSETQ. The V segment lost 3 bases and the J segment 5 bases; nucleotides outside the gene matches: 15. The variable domain in full, with the rest retrieved from reference TRBV5-1 and TRBJ2-7, is KAGVTQTPRYLIKTRGQQVTLSCSPISGHRSVSWYQQTPGQGLQFLFEYFSETQRNKGNFPGRFSGRQFSNSRSEMNVSTLELGDSALYLCASSSLTLPGQGDEQYFGPGTRLTVT.

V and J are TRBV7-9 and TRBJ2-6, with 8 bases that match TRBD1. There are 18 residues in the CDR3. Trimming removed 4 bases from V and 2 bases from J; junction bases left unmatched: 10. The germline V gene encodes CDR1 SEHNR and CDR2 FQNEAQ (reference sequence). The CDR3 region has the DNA TGTGCCAGCAGCTCCAGGACAGGGCCATTGACTGGGGCCAACGTCCTGACTTTC. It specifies CASSSRTGPLTGANVLTF.

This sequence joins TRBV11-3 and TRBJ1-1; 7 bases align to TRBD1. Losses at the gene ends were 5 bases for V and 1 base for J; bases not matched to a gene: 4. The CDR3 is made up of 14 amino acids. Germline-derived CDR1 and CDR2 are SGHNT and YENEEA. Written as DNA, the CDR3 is TGTGCCAGCAGCAACGGACAGGCGAACACTGAAGCTTTCTTT. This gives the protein CASSNGQANTEAFF.

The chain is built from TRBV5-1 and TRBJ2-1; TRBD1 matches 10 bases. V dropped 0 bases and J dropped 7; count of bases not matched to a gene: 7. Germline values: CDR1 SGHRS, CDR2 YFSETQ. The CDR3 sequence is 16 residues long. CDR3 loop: CASSLVPGQGLNEQFF. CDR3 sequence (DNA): TGCGCCAGCAGCTTGGTTCCGGGACAGGGGTTGAATGAGCAGTTCTTC.

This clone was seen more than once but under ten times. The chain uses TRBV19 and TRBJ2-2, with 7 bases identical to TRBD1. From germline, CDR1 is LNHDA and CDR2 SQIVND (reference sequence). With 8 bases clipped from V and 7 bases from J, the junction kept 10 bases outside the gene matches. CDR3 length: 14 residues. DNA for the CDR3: TGTGCCAGTCGATCAACACAGGGGATCGGGGAGCTGTTTTTT. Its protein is CASRSTQGIGELFF. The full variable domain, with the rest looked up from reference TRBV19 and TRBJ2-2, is DGGITQSPKYLFRKEGQNVTLSCEQNLNHDAMYWYRQDPGQGLRLIYYSQIVNDFQKGDIAEGYSVSREKKESFPLTVTSAQKNPTAFYLCASRSTQGIGELFFGEGSRLTVL.

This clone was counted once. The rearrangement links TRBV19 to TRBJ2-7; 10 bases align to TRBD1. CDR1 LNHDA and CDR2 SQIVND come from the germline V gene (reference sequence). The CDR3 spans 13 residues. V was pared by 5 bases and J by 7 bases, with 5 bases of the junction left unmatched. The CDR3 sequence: CASSDDRGREQYF. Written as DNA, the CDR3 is TGTGCCAGTAGTGATGACAGGGGGCGAGAGCAGTACTTC.

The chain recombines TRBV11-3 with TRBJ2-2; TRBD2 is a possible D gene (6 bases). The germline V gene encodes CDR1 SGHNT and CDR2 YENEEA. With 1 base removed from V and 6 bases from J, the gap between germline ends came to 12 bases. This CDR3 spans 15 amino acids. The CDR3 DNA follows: TGTGCCAGCAGCTTAGGTCGTCCGGGGGCCGGGGAGCTGTTTTTT. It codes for CASSLGRPGAGELFF.

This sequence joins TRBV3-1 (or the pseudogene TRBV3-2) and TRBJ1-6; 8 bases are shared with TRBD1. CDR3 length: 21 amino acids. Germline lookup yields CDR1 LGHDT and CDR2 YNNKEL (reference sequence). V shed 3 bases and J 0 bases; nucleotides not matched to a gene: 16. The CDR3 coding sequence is TGTGCCAGCAGCCACCCCTTTGACAGGGGCTGGCGGAGCTCCTATAATTCACCCCTCCACTTT. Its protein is CASSHPFDRGWRSSYNSPLHF.

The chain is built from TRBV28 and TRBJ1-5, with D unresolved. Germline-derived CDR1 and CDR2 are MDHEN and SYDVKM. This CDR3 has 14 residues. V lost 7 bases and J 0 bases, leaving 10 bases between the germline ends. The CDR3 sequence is CASIAGFSNQPQHF. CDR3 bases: TGTGCCAGCATCGCGGGGTTTAGCAATCAGCCCCAGCATTTT.

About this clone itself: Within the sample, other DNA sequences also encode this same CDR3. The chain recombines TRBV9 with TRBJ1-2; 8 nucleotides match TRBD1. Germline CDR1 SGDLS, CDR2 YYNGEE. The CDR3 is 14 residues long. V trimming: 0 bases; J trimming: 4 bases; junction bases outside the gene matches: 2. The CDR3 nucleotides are TGTGCCAGCAGCGTAGGGACAGGGTCCTATGGCTACACCTTC. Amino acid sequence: CASSVGTGSYGYTF.

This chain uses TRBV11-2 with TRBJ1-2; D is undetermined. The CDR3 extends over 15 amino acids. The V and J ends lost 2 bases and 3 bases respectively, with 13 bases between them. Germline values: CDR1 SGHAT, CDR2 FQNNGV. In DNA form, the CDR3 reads TGTGCCAGCAGCTTATCCCCAGCGCGGGACTATGGCTACACCTTC. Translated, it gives CASSLSPARDYGYTF.

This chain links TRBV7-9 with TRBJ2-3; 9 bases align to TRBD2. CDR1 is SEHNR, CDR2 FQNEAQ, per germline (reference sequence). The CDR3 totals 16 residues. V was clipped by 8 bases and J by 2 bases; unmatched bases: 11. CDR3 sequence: CASVPSGAPITDTQYF. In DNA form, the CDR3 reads TGTGCCAGCGTCCCTAGCGGGGCGCCTATCACAGATACGCAGTATTTT.

The CDR3 protein is CASSSGQPNTEAFF. CDR3 DNA: TGCGCCAGCAGCTCGGGACAGCCGAACACTGAAGCTTTCTTT. The chain combines TRBV5-1 with TRBJ1-1, with 7 nucleotides matching TRBD1. This CDR3 comprises 14 residues. Germline V gives CDR1 SGHRS, CDR2 YFSETQ. Trimming took 3 bases from V and 1 from J; bases not matched to a gene: 3.

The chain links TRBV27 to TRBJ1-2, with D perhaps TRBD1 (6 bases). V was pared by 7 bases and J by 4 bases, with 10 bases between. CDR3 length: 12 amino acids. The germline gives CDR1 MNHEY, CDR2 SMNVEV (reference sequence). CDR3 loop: CASTTGSYGYTF. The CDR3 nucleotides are TGTGCCAGCACCACAGGGTCCTATGGCTACACCTTC.